This T cell receptor (beta chain) was captured in a study of blood T cells in healthy people across ages. Study-level findings and limits: Older age coincided with a roughly linear decline in TCR beta diversity per million T cells. It was not known whether donors were CMV positive (a possible confounder of expanded clonotype changes). Underestimates were what the diversity estimates from one million T cells were considered to be.

A second 7 to 11 cycle PCR used barcoded and J-beta primers. Tagging of each cDNA molecule was performed by a template-switch adaptor with 12 random nucleotides. TCRdb reprocessed the 5' RACE reads via MiXCR and lists one record per CDR3 protein. The table includes about a million distinct CDR3 sequences, around 49% detected once. This clonotype occurred a few times. What it recognizes is unknown. Germline loops: CDR1 MNHEY, CDR2 SVGAGI. Trimming removed 1 base at V and 2 bases at J, with 2 bases between. The CDR3 length is 12 residues. The sample taken for sequencing was blood. This chain links TRBV6-5 with TRBJ1-2; D is uncertain. This TCR was sampled from a man younger than 40 in good health. CDR3 coding DNA: TGTGCCAGCAGTTACTACAACTATGGCTACACCTTC. This sequence encodes CASSYYNYGYTF.